The sequence of this T cell receptor beta chain was determined in a study of shared T cell receptors in the human thymus. Germline V lookup: CDR1 SGHVS, CDR2 FNYEAQ. CDR3 length equals 18 residues. Trimming cost V 5 bases and J 9 bases; bases outside gene matches: 15. Here immunoSEQ multiplex PCR was the method, and the copy in TCRdb shows in-frame clones only, minus some. The table includes about 610,000 clones, approximately 90% detected once. This sample was shared with a second study, whose subject was human thymus T cells. This second study notes: Healthy Finnish infants undergoing corrective surgery for congenital heart defects provided the donor material. Thymus was obtained from resections taken during corrective heart surgery.

The receptor comes from a boy younger than two with a congenital heart defect. Sequenced input: thymocytes. The rearrangement uses TRBV7-6 and TRBJ2-1, with 14 bases matching TRBD2. The CDR3 DNA reads as TGTGCCAGCAGCCAAGCTCGTAGACTAGCGGGAGGGGGCGCTGAGCAGTTCTTC. This translates into CASSQARRLAGGGAEQFF.